The source of this TCR beta chain is a study of blood T cells in healthy people across ages. Overall study findings and caveats: Versus aged donors, long-lived donors had higher diversity and more naive CD4+ cells.

This clonotype was recorded a few times. The antigen is not known. Germline V lookup: CDR1 MNHNS, CDR2 SASEGT. The CDR3 spans 18 residues. The V gene lost 9 bases and the J gene lost 0 bases, with 21 bases spanning the gap. Primed by a sample-barcoded 5' primer and a J-beta primer mix, a second PCR proceeded for about 7 to 12 cycles. TCRdb reprocessed the 5' RACE reads via MiXCR and lists one record per CDR3 protein. Of fewer than 800,000 distinct CDR3 sequences in the sample, roughly 21% were seen once. This sequence was found in a man between 65 and 85 years old in good health. The chain couples TRBV6-1 to TRBJ2-6; possibly TRBD1 for D (5 bases). The sequenced sample consisted of blood. The CDR3 here is CASSGPPAGSSGANVLTF. CDR3 nucleotide sequence: TGTGCCAGTTCCGGGCCCCCGGCAGGGTCCTCTGGGGCCAACGTCCTGACTTTC.